This TCR beta chain derives from a study of T cells in Graves' hyperthyroidism and ophthalmopathy. Study-wide results and limits: Blood held most thyroid clonotypes expanded above 0.001 frequency.

The germline gives CDR1 MDHEN, CDR2 SYDVKM. V lost 4 bases and J 4 bases, leaving 7 bases between the germline ends. This CDR3 region has 12 residues. Authors of the study amplified TCR beta CDR3 regions from RNA transcripts. Researchers ran a first-round RT-PCR on the TCR CDR3 using the HTBI primer set. TCRdb re-called the multiplex PCR reads through MiXCR, storing one row per CDR3 protein. In the table there are hundreds of thousands of distinct CDR3 sequences, 14% of which are singletons. In this sample, this clonotype turned up a few times. Antigen specificity is unknown. The receptor was isolated from a woman between 18 and 30 years old with Graves' hyperthyroidism. The sequenced sample consisted of blood. The chain links TRBV28 to TRBJ1-2; D not certain. As DNA, the CDR3 is TGTGCCAGCAGTTCAAATACCTATGGCTACACCTTC. Amino acids: CASSSNTYGYTF.